One and the same sample provided the 20 T cell receptor beta chains below, sequenced in a study of cytomegalovirus exposure and HLA in healthy donors. Sequencing was performed with immunoSEQ multiplex PCR; in TCRdb, only in-frame clones are kept and a portion is missing. The data hold 75,000 to 90,000 clones, with 90% to 97% observed a single time. The sequenced material came from PBMCs. The receptors stem from a man between 18 and 35 years old in good health and CMV-seropositive.

The chain is built from TRBV6-5 and TRBJ2-2; maybe TRBD1 (5 bases). This CDR3 region has 16 residues. Deletions cut 2 bases from V and 4 bases from J, with 14 bases between. The germline CDR1 and CDR2 sequences are MNHEY and SVGAGI. The DNA for the CDR3 is TGTGCCAGCAGTTACACTACGGCAGGGCGCACCGGGGAGCTGTTTTTT. Its translation: CASSYTTAGRTGELFF.

The chain links TRBV2 to TRBJ2-1; 9 bases fit TRBD2. V was pared by 5 bases and J by 8 bases, with 13 bases of the junction left unmatched. This CDR3 is 16 amino acids long. CDR1 is SNHLY, CDR2 FYNNEI, per germline. CDR3 region: CASSPLGLAGSDEQFF. In DNA form, the CDR3 reads TGTGCCAGCAGTCCCCTCGGGCTAGCGGGAAGCGATGAGCAGTTCTTC.

The chain carries TRBV7-8 and TRBJ2-7, with 10 bases lining up with TRBD2. J lost 7 bases, V lost 1 base, and 7 bases had no gene match. Germline V gene lookup returns CDR1 SGHVS and CDR2 FQNEAQ. There are 15 residues in the CDR3. The CDR3 sequence: CASSLELAGTEEQYF. The CDR3, as DNA: TGTGCCAGCAGCTTAGAACTAGCGGGGACAGAAGAGCAGTACTTC. Complete variable domain (other parts from reference TRBV7-8 and TRBJ2-7): GAGVSQSPRYKVAKRGQDVALRCDPISGHVSLFWYQQALGQGPEFLTYFQNEAQLDKSGLPSDRFFAERPEGSVSTLKIQRTQQEDSAVYLCASSLELAGTEEQYFGPGTRLTVT.

The rearrangement joins TRBV7-9 to TRBJ1-5, with 7 bases aligning to TRBD1. This CDR3 region has 14 residues. The trim removed 4 bases at V and 7 bases at J, leaving 7 bases unmatched. Germline V gene data show CDR1 as SEHNR and CDR2 as FQNEAQ (reference sequence). The CDR3 reads CASSSQGQSQPQHF. CDR3 sequence (DNA): TGTGCCAGCAGCTCACAGGGACAGTCCCAGCCCCAGCATTTT.

The chain is built from TRBV28 and TRBJ2-7; perhaps TRBD2 as D (5 bases). The CDR3 sequence is 15 residues long. CDR1 is MDHEN and CDR2 is SYDVKM in the germline V gene. Trimming removed 5 bases at V and 5 bases at J, with 19 bases between. CDR3 sequence reads: CASSPNVVSGDEQYF. In DNA form, the CDR3 reads TGTGCCAGCAGTCCAAACGTCGTCAGCGGCGACGAGCAGTACTTC.

The chain uses TRBV5-4 and TRBJ1-2, with 7 bases that match TRBD1. V shed 4 bases, J shed 4 bases, and the junction held 7 bases outside the gene matches. The germline gives CDR1 SGHNT, CDR2 YYREEE (reference sequence). This CDR3 is built from 14 residues. CDR3 amino acids: CASSPTGDSYGYTF. The CDR3 DNA reads TGTGCCAGCAGCCCAACAGGGGATAGCTATGGCTACACCTTC.

The V call is TRBV2, the J call TRBJ2-1, with TRBD2 matching over 10 bases. The junction had 14 bases not matched to a gene; V was cut back by 8 bases and J by 1 base. From germline, CDR1 is SNHLY and CDR2 FYNNEI. The CDR3 has 18 amino acids. The CDR3 nucleotides are TGTGCCAGCTCGGGCCTAGCGGGAGCGTTCGGTTCCTACAATGAGCAGTTCTTC. Translating it yields CASSGLAGAFGSYNEQFF.

The chain links TRBV27 to TRBJ2-7, with 8 bases aligning to TRBD2. J lost 4 bases, V lost 8 bases, and 7 bases had no gene match. Germline V gene sequence: CDR1 MNHEY, CDR2 SMNVEV (reference sequence). CDR3 length: 13 residues. The CDR3 sequence is CASRGGAGYEQYF. The CDR3 DNA reads TGTGCCAGCCGGGGGGGGGCAGGGTACGAGCAGTACTTC.

The chain joins TRBV6-6 to TRBJ1-1, with D tentatively TRBD1 (5 bases). There are 14 residues in the CDR3. Per germline, CDR1 MNHNY and CDR2 SVGAGI (reference sequence). The germline V and J ends were trimmed by 6 bases and 1 base, with 12 bases remaining between them. The CDR3 nucleotides are TGTGCCAGCAGCCAGACAGCTAAGAACACTGAAGCTTTCTTT. It yields the protein CASSQTAKNTEAFF.

This chain uses TRBV27 with TRBJ2-2; TRBD2 matches at 10 bases. CDR1 and CDR2 (germline): MNHEY, SMNVEV (reference sequence). The CDR3 sequence is 14 residues long. The junction had 8 bases not matched to a gene; V was cut back by 4 bases and J by 12 bases. The CDR3 DNA reads as TGTGCCAGCAGTTCGGGACTAGCGCCGGCAAAGCTGTTTTTT. As protein: CASSSGLAPAKLFF.

The chain is built from TRBV18 and TRBJ1-5; 7 bases match TRBD1. This CDR3 has 13 amino acids. Germline V gene sequence: CDR1 KGHSH, CDR2 LQKENI. V lost 5 bases, J lost 5 bases, and 3 bases stayed unmatched. The CDR3 bases are TGTGCCAGCTCAACAGGGGTAGATCAGCCCCAGCATTTT. Protein product: CASSTGVDQPQHF.

The chain is built from TRBV5-8 and TRBJ2-7; TRBD1 matches at 8 bases. This CDR3 has 13 residues. The V and J ends lost 0 bases and 13 bases, in that order; junction bases with no gene match: 9. Germline V lookup: CDR1 SGHTS, CDR2 YDEGEE. CDR3 amino acids: CASSLVPGTGKYF. CDR3 sequence (DNA): TGTGCCAGCAGCTTGGTGCCGGGGACAGGTAAATACTTC.

This clone was picked up one time. The chain carries TRBV7-9 and TRBJ1-1; D is perhaps TRBD1 (6 bases). With 5 bases removed from V and 0 bases from J, the gap between germline ends came to 13 bases. The CDR3 loop spans 15 amino acids. Per the germline V gene, CDR1 is SEHNR and CDR2 is FQNEAQ (reference sequence). The CDR3 coding sequence is TGTGCCAGCAGCGGGTACCAGGGGATGAACACTGAAGCTTTCTTT. This encodes CASSGYQGMNTEAFF.

The J gene is TRBJ2-1, the V gene TRBV6-1, with 7 bases aligning to TRBD2. The ends lost 8 bases at V and 6 bases at J; junction bases unmatched: 7. Germline CDR1 and CDR2: MNHNS and SASEGT. This CDR3 has 13 amino acids. CDR3: CASSTSVGNEQFF. Written as DNA, the CDR3 is TGTGCCAGCTCTACTAGCGTGGGCAATGAGCAGTTCTTC.

V is TRBV6-5 and J is TRBJ1-4; 7 nucleotides agree with TRBD1. The CDR3 loop spans 16 amino acids. Germline V gene data show CDR1 as MNHEY and CDR2 as SVGAGI. V dropped 4 bases and J dropped 7; count of bases not matched to a gene: 12. The CDR3 DNA reads TGTGCCAGCAGTTCAGAGCTCCGGGACAGTGGTGAAAAACTGTTTTTT. Protein: CASSSELRDSGEKLFF.

The rearrangement joins TRBV7-9 to TRBJ2-3; a possible D gene is TRBD2 (6 bases). V lost 4 bases and J 4 bases, leaving 15 bases between the germline ends. The germline CDR1 and CDR2 sequences are SEHNR and FQNEAQ (reference sequence). The CDR3 extends over 15 amino acids. The CDR3 protein is CASSSGVEVSDTQYF. The CDR3 DNA is TGTGCCAGCAGCTCGGGGGTGGAGGTATCAGATACGCAGTATTTT.

The rearrangement uses TRBV18 and TRBJ1-1; D might be TRBD1 (6 bases). V shed 3 bases and J shed 0 bases, with 14 bases lying between them. CDR1 and CDR2 from the germline V gene are KGHSH and LQKENI. This CDR3 comprises 16 residues. DNA for the CDR3: TGTGCCAGCTCACCGCCGGGGGGCAGGGTGAACACTGAAGCTTTCTTT. Translation gives CASSPPGGRVNTEAFF.

On this clone: Other DNA sequences in the sample encode the same CDR3. This chain joins TRBV7-9 and TRBJ2-3, with 10 bases identical to TRBD2. V lost 0 bases, J lost 6 bases, and 6 bases stayed unmatched. CDR1 is SEHNR and CDR2 is FQNEAQ in the germline V gene (reference sequence). This CDR3 is 16 amino acids long. CDR3 loop: CASSLAGSSGRDTQYF. CDR3 DNA sequence: TGTGCCAGCAGCTTAGCGGGAAGTAGCGGGAGGGATACGCAGTATTTT.

The J gene is TRBJ1-2, the V gene TRBV7-2; 8 nucleotides line up with TRBD1. Germline V gene lookup returns CDR1 SGHTA and CDR2 FQGNSA. The CDR3 is made up of 12 amino acids. Trimming took 5 bases from V and 6 from J; bases not matched to a gene: 2. This CDR3 is CASSIQGDGYTF. CDR3 nucleotides: TGTGCCAGCAGCATACAGGGGGATGGCTACACCTTC.

This clone showed up just once. V is TRBV7-8 and J is TRBJ1-5; weak D call: TRBD1 (5 bases). From germline, CDR1 is SGHVS and CDR2 FQNEAQ. This CDR3 is built from 15 residues. The V and J ends lost 4 bases and 7 bases respectively, with 17 bases between them. CDR3 coding DNA: TGTGCCAGCAGCTATGACCAGGGCAGAGACCAGCCCCAGCATTTT. Protein sequence: CASSYDQGRDQPQHF.